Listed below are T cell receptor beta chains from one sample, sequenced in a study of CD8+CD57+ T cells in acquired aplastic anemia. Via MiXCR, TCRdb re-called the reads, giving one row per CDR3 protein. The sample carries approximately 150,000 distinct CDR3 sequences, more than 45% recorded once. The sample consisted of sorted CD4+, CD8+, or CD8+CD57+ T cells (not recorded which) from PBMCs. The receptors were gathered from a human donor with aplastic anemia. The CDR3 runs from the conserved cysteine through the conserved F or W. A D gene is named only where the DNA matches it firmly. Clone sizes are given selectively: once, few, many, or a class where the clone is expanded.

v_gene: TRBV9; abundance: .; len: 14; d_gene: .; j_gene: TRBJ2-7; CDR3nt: TGTGCCAGCAGCGTAAGTCCAGGGGAATACGAGCAGTACTTC; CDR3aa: CASSVSPGEYEQYF
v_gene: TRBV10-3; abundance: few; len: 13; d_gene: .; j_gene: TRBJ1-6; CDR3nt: TGTGCCATCAGTGAGGGGGTGAGTTCACCCCTCCACTTT; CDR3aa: CAISEGVSSPLHF
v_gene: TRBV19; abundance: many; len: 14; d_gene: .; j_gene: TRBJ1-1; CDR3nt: TGTGCCAGTAGTACACAGGTCCCGAACACTGAAGCTTTCTTT; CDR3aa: CASSTQVPNTEAFF
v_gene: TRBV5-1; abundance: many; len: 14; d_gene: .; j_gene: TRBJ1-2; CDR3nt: TGCGCCAGCACCCAGGGACTCTCTAACTATGGCTACACCTTC; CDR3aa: CASTQGLSNYGYTF
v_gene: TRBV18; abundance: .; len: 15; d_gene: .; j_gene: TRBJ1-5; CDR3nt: TGTGCCAGCTCAGAGACCCGGGTCCCTAATCAGCCCCAGCATTTT; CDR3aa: CASSETRVPNQPQHF
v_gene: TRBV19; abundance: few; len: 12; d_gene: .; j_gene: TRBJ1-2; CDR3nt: TGTGCCAGTAGTAAAGGGGTAAGCGGCTACACCTTC; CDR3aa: CASSKGVSGYTF
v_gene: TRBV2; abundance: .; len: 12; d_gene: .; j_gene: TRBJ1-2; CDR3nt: TGTGCCAGCAGTGCAGCGACCGATGGCTACACCTTC; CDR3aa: CASSAATDGYTF
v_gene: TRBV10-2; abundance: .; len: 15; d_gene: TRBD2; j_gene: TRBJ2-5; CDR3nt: TGCGCCAGCAGTGTCGGGCTAGCGGCCCAAGAGACCCAGTACTTC; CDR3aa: CASSVGLAAQETQYF
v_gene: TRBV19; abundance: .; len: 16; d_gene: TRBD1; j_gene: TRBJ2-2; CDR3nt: TGTGCCAGTAGTATACCGGGACAGGGATTAGGTGGGGAGCTGTTTTTT; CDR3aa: CASSIPGQGLGGELFF
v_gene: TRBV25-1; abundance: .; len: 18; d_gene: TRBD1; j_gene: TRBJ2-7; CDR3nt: TGTGCCAGCAGTGGAAGCCCCAAGACAGGGGGCCTGACCTACGAGCAGTACTTC; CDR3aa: CASSGSPKTGGLTYEQYF
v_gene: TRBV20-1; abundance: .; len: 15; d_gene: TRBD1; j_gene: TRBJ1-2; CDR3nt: TGCAGTGCTAGAGACGACAGGGGGGAAGCCTATGGCTACACCTTC; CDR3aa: CSARDDRGEAYGYTF
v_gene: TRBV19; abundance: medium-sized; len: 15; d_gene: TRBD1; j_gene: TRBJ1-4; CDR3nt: TGTGCCAGTACCGCAACAGGGGTAGGAGGTGAAAAACTGTTTTTT; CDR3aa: CASTATGVGGEKLFF
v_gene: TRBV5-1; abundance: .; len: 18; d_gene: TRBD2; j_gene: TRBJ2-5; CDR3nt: TGCGCCAGCAGCTTGAGGCCTAGCGGGGGGGCAATAAGAGAGACCCAGTACTTC; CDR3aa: CASSLRPSGGAIRETQYF
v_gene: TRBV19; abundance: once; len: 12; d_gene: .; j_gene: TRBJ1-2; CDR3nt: TGTGCCAGTTCGGACATAACTCATGGCTACACCTTC; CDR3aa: CASSDITHGYTF
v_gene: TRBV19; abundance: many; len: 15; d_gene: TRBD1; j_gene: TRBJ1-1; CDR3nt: TGTGCCAGTAGTCAACGACAGGGTCAGGACACTGAAGCTTTCTTT; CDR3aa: CASSQRQGQDTEAFF
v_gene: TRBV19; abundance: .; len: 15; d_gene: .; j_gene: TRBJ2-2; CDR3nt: TGTGCCAGCAGCCCGGGGGAGTCCCCCACCGGGGAGCTGTTGTTT; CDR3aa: CASSPGESPTGELLF
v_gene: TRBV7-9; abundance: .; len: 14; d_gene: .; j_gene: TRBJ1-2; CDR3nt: TGTGCCAGCAGCTACCGGGGGGGGACCTATGGCTACACCTTC; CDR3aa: CASSYRGGTYGYTF
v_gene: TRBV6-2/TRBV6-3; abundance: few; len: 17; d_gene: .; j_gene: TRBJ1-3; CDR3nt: TGTGCCAGCAGTTACTTCGGGGGACATTACTCTGGAAACACCATATATTTT; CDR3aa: CASSYFGGHYSGNTIYF
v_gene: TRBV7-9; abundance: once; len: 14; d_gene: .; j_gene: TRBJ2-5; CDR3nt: TGTGCCAGCAGCTTCATGACATTCCAAGAGACCCAGTACTTC; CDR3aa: CASSFMTFQETQYF
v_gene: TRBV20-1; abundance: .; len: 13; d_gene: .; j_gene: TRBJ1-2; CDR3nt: TGCGGTGCTAGAGATCTGGAGGGACGCGGCTACACCTTC; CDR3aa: CGARDLEGRGYTF
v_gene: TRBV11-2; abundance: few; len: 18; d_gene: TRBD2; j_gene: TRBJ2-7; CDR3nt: TGTGCCAGCAGCGTAGGTGATAGCGGGGGGGGAAGCTCCTACGAGCAGTACTTC; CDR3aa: CASSVGDSGGGSSYEQYF
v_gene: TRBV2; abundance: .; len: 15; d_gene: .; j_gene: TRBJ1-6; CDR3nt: TGTGCCAGCAGTGCCCAGGGGCCGGATAATTCACCCCTCCACTTT; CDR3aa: CASSAQGPDNSPLHF
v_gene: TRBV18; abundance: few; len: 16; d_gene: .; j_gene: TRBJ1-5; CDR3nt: TGTGCCAGCTCACCACGCGGGCAGAATAGCAATCAGCCCCAGCATTTT; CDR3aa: CASSPRGQNSNQPQHF
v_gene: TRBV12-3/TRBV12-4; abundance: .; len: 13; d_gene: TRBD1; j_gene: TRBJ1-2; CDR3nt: TGTGCCAGCAGGCCCGGACAGGGAGGTGGCTACACCTTC; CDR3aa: CASRPGQGGGYTF
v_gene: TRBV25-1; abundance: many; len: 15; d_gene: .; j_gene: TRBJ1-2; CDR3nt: TGTGCCAGCAGTGAGTCGGTGACAGATGTCTATGGCTACACCTTC; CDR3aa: CASSESVTDVYGYTF
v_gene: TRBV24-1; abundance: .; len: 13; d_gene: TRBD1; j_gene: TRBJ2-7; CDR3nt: TGTGCCACCAGTGCAGGGGGATCGGCCGAGCAGTACTTC; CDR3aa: CATSAGGSAEQYF
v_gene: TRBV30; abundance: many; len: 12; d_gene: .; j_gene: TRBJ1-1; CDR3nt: TGTGCCGGGCTGAGGGTGAACACTGAAGCTTTCTTT; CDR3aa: CAGLRVNTEAFF
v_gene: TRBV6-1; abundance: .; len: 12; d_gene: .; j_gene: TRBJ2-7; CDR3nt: TGTGCCAGCAGCAGTACAACCTACGAGCAGTACTTC; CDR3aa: CASSSTTYEQYF
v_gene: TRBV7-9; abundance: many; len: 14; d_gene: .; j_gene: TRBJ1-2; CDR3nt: TGTGCCAGCAGTCCATCCCAGGAGCGCTATGGCTACACCTTC; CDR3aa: CASSPSQERYGYTF
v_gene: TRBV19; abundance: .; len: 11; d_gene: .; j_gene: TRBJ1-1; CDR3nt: TGTGCCAGTAGTATCGGGGGTGAGGCTTTCTTT; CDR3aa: CASSIGGEAFF
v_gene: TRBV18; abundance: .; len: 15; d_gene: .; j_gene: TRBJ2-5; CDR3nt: TGTGCCAGCTCACCGGGGTTTAGCGGCCAAGAGACCCAGTACTTC; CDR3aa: CASSPGFSGQETQYF
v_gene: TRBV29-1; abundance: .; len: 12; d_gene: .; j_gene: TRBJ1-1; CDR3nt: TGCAGCGTTGAAAAAGCGAACACTGAAGCTTTCTTT; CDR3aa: CSVEKANTEAFF
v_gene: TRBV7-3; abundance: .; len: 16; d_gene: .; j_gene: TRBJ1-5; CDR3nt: TGTGCCAGCAGCTCAGCCCCGGGACGGCTCAATCAGCCCCAGCATTTT; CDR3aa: CASSSAPGRLNQPQHF
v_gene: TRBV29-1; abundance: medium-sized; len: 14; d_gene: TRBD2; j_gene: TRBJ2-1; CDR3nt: TGCAGCGCATCGACAGCGGGAGTCACCAATGAGCAGTTCTTC; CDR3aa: CSASTAGVTNEQFF
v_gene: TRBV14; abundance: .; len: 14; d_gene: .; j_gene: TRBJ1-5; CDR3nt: TGTGCCAGCAGCCAAGGGCCTTTCAATCAGCCCCAGCGTTTT; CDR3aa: CASSQGPFNQPQRF
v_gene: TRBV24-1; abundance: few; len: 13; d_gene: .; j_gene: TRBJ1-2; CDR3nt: TGTGCCACCAGTGTTGGGGGGAACTATGGCTACACCTTC; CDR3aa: CATSVGGNYGYTF
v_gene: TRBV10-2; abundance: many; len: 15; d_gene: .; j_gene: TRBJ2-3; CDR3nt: TGCGCCAGCAGGCTCGGAGGTGTCCCCACAGATACGCAGTATTTT; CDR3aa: CASRLGGVPTDTQYF
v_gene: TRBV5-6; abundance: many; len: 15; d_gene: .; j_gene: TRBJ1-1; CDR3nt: TGTGCCAGCAGCTCGGCTAAGACCGGATACACTGAAGCTTTCTTT; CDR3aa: CASSSAKTGYTEAFF
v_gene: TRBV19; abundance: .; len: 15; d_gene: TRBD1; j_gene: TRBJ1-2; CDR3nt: TGTGCCAGTAGTTCCCTGGACAGGGCCCCCCACGGCTACACCTTC; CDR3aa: CASSSLDRAPHGYTF
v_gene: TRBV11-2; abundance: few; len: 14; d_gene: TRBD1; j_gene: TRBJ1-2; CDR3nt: TGTGCCAGCAGCCCTCAGGGGGTTAGGGATGGCTACACCTTC; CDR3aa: CASSPQGVRDGYTF